This TCR beta chain derives from a study of blood T cell repertoires in COVID-19. Original processing notes: Amplifying reference gene primers gave estimates of nucleated cell counts. TCRdb keeps only in-frame clones here, not all; method: immunoSEQ multiplex PCR. V and J calls and clone size follow that table, whereas D and trimming were derived from the DNA. The table shows some 110,000 clones, with approximately 80% occurring only once. The CDR3 length is 13 residues. Trimming removed 5 bases at V and 2 bases at J, with 7 bases between. The V gene's germline CDR1 is SGHVS and CDR2 FQNEAQ. What was sequenced was peripheral blood. The sequence was obtained from a woman aged 70-85 years with acute or convalescent COVID-19. J is TRBJ2-1 and V is TRBV7-8; D call uncertain. For the CDR3, the DNA is TGTGCCAGCAGCCCCGCGGCCTACAATGAGCAGTTCTTC. Translating gives CASSPAAYNEQFF.